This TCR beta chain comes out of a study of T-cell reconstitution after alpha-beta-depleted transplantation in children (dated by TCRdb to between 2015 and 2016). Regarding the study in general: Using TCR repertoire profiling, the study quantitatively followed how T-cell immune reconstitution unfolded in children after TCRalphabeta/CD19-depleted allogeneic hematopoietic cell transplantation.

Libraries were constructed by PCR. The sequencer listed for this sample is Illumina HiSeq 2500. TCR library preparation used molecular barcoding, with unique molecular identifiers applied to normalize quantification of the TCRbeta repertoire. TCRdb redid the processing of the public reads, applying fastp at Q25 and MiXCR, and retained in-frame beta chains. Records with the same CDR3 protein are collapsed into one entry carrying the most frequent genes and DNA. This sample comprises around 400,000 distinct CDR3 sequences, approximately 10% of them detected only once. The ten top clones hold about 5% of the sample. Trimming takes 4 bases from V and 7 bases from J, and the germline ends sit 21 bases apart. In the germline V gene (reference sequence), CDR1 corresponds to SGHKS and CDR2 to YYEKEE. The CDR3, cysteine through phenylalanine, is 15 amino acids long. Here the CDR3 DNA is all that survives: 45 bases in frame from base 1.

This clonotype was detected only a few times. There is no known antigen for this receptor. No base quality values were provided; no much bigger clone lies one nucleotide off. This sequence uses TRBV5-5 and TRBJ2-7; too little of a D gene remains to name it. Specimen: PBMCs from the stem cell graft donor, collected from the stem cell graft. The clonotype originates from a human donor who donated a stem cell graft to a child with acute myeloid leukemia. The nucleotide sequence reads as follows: TGTGCCAGCAGCCCCCTGATGGTGGGCAACGGGGAGCAGTACTTC. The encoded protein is CASSPLMVGNGEQYF.